This T cell receptor beta chain was found in a study of blood T cell repertoires in COVID-19. Across the study: Samples taken during acute and convalescent COVID-19 were collected in the United States, Italy and Spain.

This clone was observed once. Original handling: By means of reference gene primer amplification, nucleated cell counts were estimated. TCRdb's table, derived via immunoSEQ multiplex PCR, lists solely in-frame clones and lacks some. The V and J calls and clone size come from that table; D and trimming were worked out from the DNA. The sample has 200,000 to 250,000 clones; 75% to 85% are singletons. Sequenced sample: peripheral blood. The clonotype was recovered from a man aged 45 to 65 with active or convalescent COVID-19.

The CDR3 protein is CASRTDRAGEKLFF. Here the CDR3 DNA reads TGCGCCAGCAGGACGGACAGGGCGGGCGAAAAACTGTTTTTT. This chain joins TRBV10-2 and TRBJ1-4; 8 nucleotides line up with TRBD1. Trimming cost V 6 bases and J 8 bases; bases outside gene matches: 8. The CDR3 is 14 residues long. Germline loops: CDR1 WSHSY, CDR2 SAAADI.